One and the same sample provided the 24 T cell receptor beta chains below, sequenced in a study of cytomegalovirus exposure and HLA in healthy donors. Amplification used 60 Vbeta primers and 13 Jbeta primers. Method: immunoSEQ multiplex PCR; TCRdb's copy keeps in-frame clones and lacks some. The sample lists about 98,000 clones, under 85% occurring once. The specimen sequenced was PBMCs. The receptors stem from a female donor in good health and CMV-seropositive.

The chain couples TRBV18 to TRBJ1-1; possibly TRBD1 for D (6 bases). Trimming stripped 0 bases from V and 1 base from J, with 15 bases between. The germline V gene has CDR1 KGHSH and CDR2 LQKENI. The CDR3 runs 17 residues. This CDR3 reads CASSPPRSGVGNTEAFF. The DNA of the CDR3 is TGTGCCAGCTCACCACCGCGATCAGGGGTGGGGAACACTGAAGCTTTCTTT.

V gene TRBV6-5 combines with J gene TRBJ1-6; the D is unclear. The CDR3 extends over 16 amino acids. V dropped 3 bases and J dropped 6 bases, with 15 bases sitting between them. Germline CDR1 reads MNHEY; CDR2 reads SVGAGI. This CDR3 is CASSYTGFVFNSPLHF. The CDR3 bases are TGTGCCAGCAGTTATACGGGTTTTGTTTTTAATTCACCCCTCCACTTT.

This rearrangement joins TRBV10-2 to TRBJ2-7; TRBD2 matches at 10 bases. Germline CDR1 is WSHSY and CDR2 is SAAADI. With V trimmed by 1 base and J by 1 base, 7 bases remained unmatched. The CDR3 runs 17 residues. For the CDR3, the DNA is TGCGCCAGCAGTGAGTTGGTTAGCGGGGGGCGATCCTACGAGCAGTACTTC. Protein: CASSELVSGGRSYEQYF.

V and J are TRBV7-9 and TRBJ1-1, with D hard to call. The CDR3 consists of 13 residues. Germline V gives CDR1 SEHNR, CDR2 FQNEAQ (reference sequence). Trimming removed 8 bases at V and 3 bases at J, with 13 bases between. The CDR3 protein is CASVAIGDTEAFF. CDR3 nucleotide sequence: TGTGCCAGCGTGGCAATCGGAGACACTGAAGCTTTCTTT. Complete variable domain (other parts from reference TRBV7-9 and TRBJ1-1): DTGVSQNPRHKITKRGQNVTFRCDPISEHNRLYWYRQTLGQGPEFLTYFQNEAQLEKSRLLSDRFSAERPKGSFSTLEIQRTEQGDSAMYLCASVAIGDTEAFFGQGTRLTVV.

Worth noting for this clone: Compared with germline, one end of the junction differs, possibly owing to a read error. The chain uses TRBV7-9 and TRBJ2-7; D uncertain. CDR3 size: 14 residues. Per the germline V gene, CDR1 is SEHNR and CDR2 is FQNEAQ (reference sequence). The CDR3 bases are TGTTCCAGCAGCTTAAAAACAGTTTTTTGGGAGCAGTACTTC. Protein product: CSSSLKTVFWEQYF. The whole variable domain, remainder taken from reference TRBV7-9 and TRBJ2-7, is DTGVSQNPRHKITKRGQNVTFRCDPISEHNRLYWYRQTLGQGPEFLTYFQNEAQLEKSRLLSDRFSAERPKGSFSTLEIQRTEQGDSAMYLCSSSLKTVFWEQYFGPGTRLTVT.

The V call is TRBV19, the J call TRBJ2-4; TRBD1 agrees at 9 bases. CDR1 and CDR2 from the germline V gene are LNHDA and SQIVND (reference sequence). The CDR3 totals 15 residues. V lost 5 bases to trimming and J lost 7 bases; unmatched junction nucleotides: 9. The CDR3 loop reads CASSDSQGAQNIQYF. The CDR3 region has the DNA TGTGCCAGTAGTGACTCACAGGGGGCGCAGAACATTCAGTACTTC.

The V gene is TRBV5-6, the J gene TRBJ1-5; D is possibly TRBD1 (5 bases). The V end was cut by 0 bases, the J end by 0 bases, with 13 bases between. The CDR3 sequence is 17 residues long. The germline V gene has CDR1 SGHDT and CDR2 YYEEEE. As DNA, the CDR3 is TGTGCCAGCAGCTTGGGCGGGGCGGTTAATAGCAATCAGCCCCAGCATTTT. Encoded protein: CASSLGGAVNSNQPQHF.

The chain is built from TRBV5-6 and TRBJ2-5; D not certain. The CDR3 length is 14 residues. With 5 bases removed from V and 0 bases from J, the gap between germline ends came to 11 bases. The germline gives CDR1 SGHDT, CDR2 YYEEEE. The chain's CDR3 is CASRLRSDQETQYF. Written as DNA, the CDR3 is TGTGCCAGCAGATTGAGGAGCGACCAAGAGACCCAGTACTTC.

CDR3 nucleotide sequence: TGTGCCAGTAGTACGGCGGCGGGCCAAACCTACGAGCAGTACTTC. It encodes CASSTAAGQTYEQYF. V and J are TRBV19 and TRBJ2-7; weak D call: TRBD2 (5 bases). CDR1 is LNHDA, CDR2 SQIVND, per germline (reference sequence). The CDR3 is 15 residues long. Between the trimmed V and J ends, which lost 4 bases and 2 bases, there was a span of 15 bases.

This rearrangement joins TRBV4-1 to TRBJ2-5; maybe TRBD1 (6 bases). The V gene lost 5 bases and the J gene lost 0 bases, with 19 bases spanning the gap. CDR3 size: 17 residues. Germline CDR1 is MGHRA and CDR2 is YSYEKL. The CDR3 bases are TGCGCCAGCAGCGCTAAAACTCGGGACACGTACCAAGAGACCCAGTACTTC. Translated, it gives CASSAKTRDTYQETQYF.

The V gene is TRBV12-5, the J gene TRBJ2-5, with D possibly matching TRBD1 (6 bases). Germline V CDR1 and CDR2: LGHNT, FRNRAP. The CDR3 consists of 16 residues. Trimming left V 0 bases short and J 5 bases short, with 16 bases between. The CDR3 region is CASGLVPGVFVETQYF. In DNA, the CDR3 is TGTGCTAGTGGTTTGGTTCCAGGGGTTTTCGTGGAGACCCAGTACTTC.

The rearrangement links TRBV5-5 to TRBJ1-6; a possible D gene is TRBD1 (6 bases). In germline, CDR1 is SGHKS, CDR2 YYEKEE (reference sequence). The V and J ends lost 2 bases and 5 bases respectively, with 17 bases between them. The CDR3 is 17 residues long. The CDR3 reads CASSLSYRETHNSPLHF. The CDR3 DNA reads TGTGCCAGCAGCTTATCATACAGGGAAACACATAATTCACCCCTCCACTTT.

For the CDR3, the DNA is TGTGCCAGCAGCCCCGAGGGAAGCAGGGGGAGGCTTGAGGGCTACACCTTC. Translating it yields CASSPEGSRGRLEGYTF. The chain carries TRBV7-9 and TRBJ1-2, with 7 bases lining up with TRBD1. This CDR3 is 17 amino acids long. Germline V gives CDR1 SEHNR, CDR2 FQNEAQ (reference sequence). V gave up 5 bases and J gave up 8 bases; unmatched junction bases: 20.

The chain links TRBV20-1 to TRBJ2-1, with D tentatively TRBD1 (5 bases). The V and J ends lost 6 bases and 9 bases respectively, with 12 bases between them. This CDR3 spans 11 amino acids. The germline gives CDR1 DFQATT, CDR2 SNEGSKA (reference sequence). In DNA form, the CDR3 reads TGCAGTGCCCCCGGAAGGGGTGAGCAGTTCTTC. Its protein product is CSAPGRGEQFF.

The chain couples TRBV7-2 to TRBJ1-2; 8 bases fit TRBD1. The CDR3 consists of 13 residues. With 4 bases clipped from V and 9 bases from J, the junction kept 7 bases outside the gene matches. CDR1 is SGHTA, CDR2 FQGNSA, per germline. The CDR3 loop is CASSSRQGSSYTF. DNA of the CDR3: TGTGCCAGCAGCTCGAGACAGGGGTCTAGCTACACCTTC. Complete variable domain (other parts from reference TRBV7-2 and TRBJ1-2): GAGVSQSPSNKVTEKGKDVELRCDPISGHTALYWYRQSLGQGLEFLIYFQGNSAPDKSGLPSDRFSAERTGGSVSTLTIQRTQQEDSAVYLCASSSRQGSSYTFGSGTRLTVV.

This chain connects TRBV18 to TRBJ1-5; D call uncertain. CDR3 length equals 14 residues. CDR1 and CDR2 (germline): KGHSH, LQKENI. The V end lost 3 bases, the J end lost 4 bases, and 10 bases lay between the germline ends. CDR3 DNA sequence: TGTGCCAGCTCACCTTTGGAGGGTAATCAGCCCCAGCATTTT. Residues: CASSPLEGNQPQHF.

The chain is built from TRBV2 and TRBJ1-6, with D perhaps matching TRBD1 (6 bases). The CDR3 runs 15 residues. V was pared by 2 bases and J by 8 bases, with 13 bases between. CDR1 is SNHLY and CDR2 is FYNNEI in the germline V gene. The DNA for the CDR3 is TGTGCCAGCAGTGAATCCACAGGGCGATATTCACCCCTCCACTTT. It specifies CASSESTGRYSPLHF.

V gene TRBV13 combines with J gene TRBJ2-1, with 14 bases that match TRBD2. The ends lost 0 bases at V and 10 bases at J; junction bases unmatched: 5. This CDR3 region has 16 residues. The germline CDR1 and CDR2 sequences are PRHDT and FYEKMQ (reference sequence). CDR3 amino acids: CASSLGTSGGAEEQFF. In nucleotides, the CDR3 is TGTGCCAGCAGCTTAGGGACTAGCGGGGGGGCGGAGGAGCAGTTCTTC.

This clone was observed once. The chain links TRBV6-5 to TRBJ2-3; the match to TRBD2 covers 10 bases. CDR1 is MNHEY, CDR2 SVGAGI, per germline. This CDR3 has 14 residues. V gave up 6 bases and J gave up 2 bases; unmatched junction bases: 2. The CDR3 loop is CASRLAGDTDTQYF. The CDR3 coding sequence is TGTGCCAGCAGGCTAGCGGGGGACACAGATACGCAGTATTTT.

Written as DNA, the CDR3 is TGCAGCGTCGTCACAACTAGCGGGAGCAATGAGCAGTTCTTC. This encodes CSVVTTSGSNEQFF. This rearrangement joins TRBV29-1 to TRBJ2-1, with 11 nucleotides matching TRBD2. Germline assignment: CDR1 SQVTM and CDR2 ANQGSEA. V dropped 6 bases and J dropped 6; count of bases not matched to a gene: 7. This CDR3 has 14 residues.

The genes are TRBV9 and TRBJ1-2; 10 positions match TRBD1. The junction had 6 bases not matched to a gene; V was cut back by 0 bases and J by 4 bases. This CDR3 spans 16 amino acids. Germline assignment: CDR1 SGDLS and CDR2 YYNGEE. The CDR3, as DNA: TGTGCCAGCAGCGTAGGCCGGGACAGGGGAAGCTATGGCTACACCTTC. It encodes CASSVGRDRGSYGYTF.

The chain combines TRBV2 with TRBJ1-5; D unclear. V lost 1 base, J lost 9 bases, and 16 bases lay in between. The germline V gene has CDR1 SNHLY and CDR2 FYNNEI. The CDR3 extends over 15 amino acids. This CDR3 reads CASSEGAPNVGPQHF. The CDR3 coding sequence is TGTGCCAGCAGTGAAGGGGCCCCCAATGTGGGGCCCCAGCATTTT.

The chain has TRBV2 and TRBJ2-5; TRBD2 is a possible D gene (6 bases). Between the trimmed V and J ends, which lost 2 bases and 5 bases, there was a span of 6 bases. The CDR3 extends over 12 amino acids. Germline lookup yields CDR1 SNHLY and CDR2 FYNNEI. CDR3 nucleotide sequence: TGTGCCAGCAGTGAACTAGCGGAGACCCAGTACTTC. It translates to CASSELAETQYF.

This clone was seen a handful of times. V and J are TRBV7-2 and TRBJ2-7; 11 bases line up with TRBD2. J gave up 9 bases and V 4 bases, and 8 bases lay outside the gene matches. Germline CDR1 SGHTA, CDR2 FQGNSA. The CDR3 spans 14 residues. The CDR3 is CASSSLAGADGQYF. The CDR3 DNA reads TGTGCCAGCAGCTCACTAGCGGGGGCGGATGGGCAGTACTTC.